This T cell receptor beta chain was recorded in a study of T cell repertoires in cytomegalovirus infection. TCRdb used MiXCR to reprocess the reads, holding one entry per CDR3 protein. Of approximately 630,000 distinct CDR3 sequences listed, roughly 24% are singletons. The CDR3 consists of 15 residues. Between the trimmed V and J ends, which lost 4 bases and 9 bases, there was a span of 22 bases. The germline V gene encodes CDR1 SGHRS and CDR2 YFSETQ. The sample comprised CD8+ T cells from PBMCs. The TCR sequence derives from a human donor in good health (CMV status not recorded). Some clones in this sample may be carry-over from other donors' samples. The genes are TRBV5-1 and TRBJ1-2; the D is unclear. The CDR3 nucleotides read TGCGCCAGCAGCGCCACGCTCGGCGTGGGGAGAAGCTACACCTTC. Translation: CASSATLGVGRSYTF.